This paragraph reports one T cell receptor (beta chain). Sequence at one end of the junction differs from germline and may be a read error. Germline CDR1 and CDR2: MNHNS and SASEGT. CDR3 length: 13 residues. All participating donors were Caucasian adults from Nashville, Tennessee. These data belong to a study of shared clonotypes between healthy human individuals. Assay: immunoSEQ multiplex PCR; the TCRdb copy retains only in-frame clones and omits some. The sample shows about 450,000 clones, roughly 77% of them seen only once. The source is a woman aged 40 to 50 in good health. Some clones in this sample may be carry-over from other donors' samples. Sample: PBMCs. V and J are TRBV6-1 and TRBJ2-7; 7 bases are shared with TRBD1. As DNA, the CDR3 is TGTGCCACAATGGGACAGTCCTCCCACGAGCAGTACTTC. Amino acids: CATMGQSSHEQYF.